This entry concerns a single T cell receptor (beta chain). Germline values: CDR1 LNHDA, CDR2 SQIVND (reference sequence). The CDR3 totals 16 residues. V gave up 6 bases and J gave up 4 bases, with 19 bases separating them. Patients all relapsed after autologous stem cell transplantation, and there was variation in brentuximab vedotin exposure. This sample was included in a study of PD-1 blockade in classical Hodgkin lymphoma. Method: immunoSEQ multiplex PCR; TCRdb's copy keeps in-frame clones and lacks some. Here the sample spans just over 60,000 clones, approximately 90% being singletons. This receptor was identified in a human donor with classical Hodgkin lymphoma. The genes are TRBV19 and TRBJ1-5, with TRBD1 as a possible D gene (5 bases). The sample here was peripheral blood mononuclear cells (PBMCs), taken at baseline. CDR3 residues: CASSLIGEGENQPQHF. In DNA form, the CDR3 reads TGTGCCAGTAGCCTCATAGGGGAGGGTGAGAATCAGCCCCAGCATTTT.